The rows below give T cell receptor beta chains drawn from one sample of a study of beta chain features in type 1 diabetes. Using immunoSEQ multiplex PCR, the repertoire was profiled, and TCRdb retains in-frame clones only, with some absent. The sample shows approximately 160,000 clones, roughly 9.1% of them seen only once. Source material: central memory CD4+ T cells from blood. Receptor source: a woman under 30 in good health. The CDR3 runs from the conserved cysteine through the conserved F or W. A D gene is named only where the DNA matches it firmly. Size values are once, few and many counts, or a class for expanded clones, and some rows have none.

d_call clone_size j_call v_call cdr3_nt cdr3_aa
NA few TRBJ2-3 TRBV18 TGTGCCAGCTCACCACCGGGACTGAACACAGATACGCAGTATTTT CASSPPGLNTDTQYF
NA NA TRBJ1-2 TRBV30 TGTGCCTGGAGTGTACAGGTTAACTATGGCTACACCTTC CAWSVQVNYGYTF
TRBD1 few TRBJ2-6 TRBV6-1 TGTGCCAGCAGTGGAGGGACAGGGGGCGCGCGACGGTGGACCAACGTCCTGACTTTC CASSGGTGGARRWTNVLTF
TRBD1 once TRBJ1-5 TRBV19 TGTGCCAGTACTCCCTCGACAGGGAGCAATCAGCCCCAGCATTTT CASTPSTGSNQPQHF
TRBD1 few TRBJ2-5 TRBV5-1 TGCGCCAGCAGCGGACAGGAAGAGACCCAGTACTTC CASSGQEETQYF
NA few TRBJ1-1 TRBV7-9 TGTGCCAGCAGTCCTGGGGCGCAGGCTTTCTTT CASSPGAQAFF
NA NA TRBJ2-5 TRBV29-1 TGCAGCGTTGGCGTTGAGACCCAGTACTTC CSVGVETQYF
TRBD1 NA TRBJ2-7 TRBV19 TGTGCCAGTAGTCCGGGACAGGGGGCTGCATACGAGCAGTACTTC CASSPGQGAAYEQYF
TRBD1 NA TRBJ1-2 TRBV7-9 TGTGCCAGCAGCTCCACACTGGCAGGGGGCCTTGGAGGCTACACCTTC CASSSTLAGGLGGYTF
TRBD1 few TRBJ2-2 TRBV7-3 TGTGCCAGCAGCCCACAGGGGATTGGCACCGGGGAGCTGTTTTTT CASSPQGIGTGELFF
TRBD2 few TRBJ2-5 TRBV29-1 TGCAGCGGAGCGGGGGACCAAGAGACCCAGTACTTC CSGAGDQETQYF
TRBD2 NA TRBJ2-1 TRBV9 TGTGCCAGCAGCGTAGCGGCGGGGGGGCCCAATGAGCAGTTCTTC CASSVAAGGPNEQFF
TRBD1 few TRBJ2-5 TRBV5-1 TGCGCCAGCAGCTTGGGCCCAGGGGGAAAGACCCAGTACTTC CASSLGPGGKTQYF
TRBD1 NA TRBJ2-5 TRBV9 TGTGCCAGCAGCGTAGTAGGACAGGGGGCAGAGACCCAGTACTTC CASSVVGQGAETQYF
NA NA TRBJ1-5 TRBV30 TGTGCCTGGACCCGGGGGGGTTCTGGGAATCAGCCCCAGCATTTT CAWTRGGSGNQPQHF
TRBD1 many TRBJ1-5 TRBV9 TGTGCCAGCGGGTTCGGGACAGGGGAAGACCAGCCCCAGCATTTT CASGFGTGEDQPQHF
TRBD1 few TRBJ1-2 TRBV4-1 TGCGCCAGCAGCCAAGTCGGACAGGGGGTTAACTATGGCTACACCTTC CASSQVGQGVNYGYTF
NA few TRBJ1-2 TRBV5-4 TGTGCCAGCAGCTTGAATCCAGGGAATGGCTACACCTTC CASSLNPGNGYTF
NA few TRBJ1-2 TRBV6-6 TGTGCCAGCAGTCGCCTGGGTCAGGGAAAGGGCTACACCTTC CASSRLGQGKGYTF
TRBD1 few TRBJ1-1 TRBV19 TGTGCCAGTAGTGGCGACGGGACAGTGAACACTGAAGCTTTCTTT CASSGDGTVNTEAFF
NA few TRBJ1-1 TRBV30 TGTGCCTGGAGTGCGACAGCCATGAACACTGAAGCTTTCTTT CAWSATAMNTEAFF
NA few TRBJ2-1 TRBV19 TGTGCCAGTAGCGTAGTCCGCTACAATGAGCAGTTCTTC CASSVVRYNEQFF
NA few TRBJ2-7 TRBV7-9 TGTGCCAGCAGCTTAAACTTCGAGCAGTACTTC CASSLNFEQYF
NA few TRBJ1-5 TRBV2 TGTGCCAGCAATGCAGATAATCAGCCCCAGCATTTT CASNADNQPQHF
TRBD1 NA TRBJ2-5 TRBV12-5 TGTGCTAGTGGTTTGGTACAGGGGTACCAAGAGACCCAGTACTTC CASGLVQGYQETQYF
TRBD1 few TRBJ2-3 TRBV7-2 TGTGCCAGCAGCCGGGACAGGGGGCCAGATACGCAGTATTTT CASSRDRGPDTQYF
NA NA TRBJ2-7 TRBV5-6 TGTGCCAGCACCTCAAGTGGAGGGTCCGAGCAGTACTTC CASTSSGGSEQYF